This T cell receptor (beta chain) was documented in a study of T cells in pancreatic ductal adenocarcinoma. Trimming shortened V by 3 bases and J by 2 bases, and 10 bases separated the two germline ends. CDR3 length equals 14 residues. CDR1 MNHEY and CDR2 SVGAGI come from the germline V gene. This clone was counted a single time. Surgery without prior neoadjuvant therapy was the treatment of the selected pancreatic ductal adenocarcinoma patients. Sequencing used immunoSEQ multiplex PCR; TCRdb keeps in-frame clones, though not all of them. The table lists 4,500 or so clones, 68% of them singletons. Sequenced input: pancreatic tumor tissue. The TCR was taken from a human donor with pancreatic ductal adenocarcinoma. V usage is TRBV6-5 and J usage is TRBJ1-1, with unresolved D. The CDR3 bases are TGTGCCAGCAGTTATAAACAGAAAAACACTGAAGCTTTCTTT. Translating it yields CASSYKQKNTEAFF.